These 30 T cell receptor beta chains were all obtained from the same sample, sequenced in a study of blood T cell repertoires in COVID-19 (TCRdb year 2020). Preparation of the library involved the immunoSEQ multiplex PCR assay. TCRdb took this table from immuneACCESS and kept in-frame rearrangements with V and J called. Such tables lack part of the clones; where checked against another copy, unresolved V genes explain under half of the gap, and the rest is unexplained. Counted in this sample were about 240,000 clones; around 83% of them appeared once. Together, the top ten hold around 9.9% of the sample. The sequencing sample was made of peripheral blood. The receptor set was obtained from a woman older than 75 with acute or convalescent COVID-19.

The genes are TRBV2 and TRBJ2-4, with D uncertain. Per germline, CDR1 SNHLY and CDR2 FYNNEI. This CDR3 has 12 amino acids. Trimming pared 4 bases from V and 9 bases from J, leaving 10 bases between. This CDR3 is CASSGGVSIQYF. The DNA for the CDR3 is TGTGCCAGCAGTGGAGGTGTGAGCATTCAGTACTTC.

V gene TRBV7-6 combines with J gene TRBJ2-2, with 7 bases that match TRBD1. Germline V lookup: CDR1 SGHVS, CDR2 FNYEAQ. Losses at the gene ends were 4 bases for V and 3 bases for J; bases not matched to a gene: 14. The length of the CDR3 is 18 residues. The CDR3 DNA is TGTGCCAGCAGCTCCTGGGGAGTGGGGACAGCCGACACCGGGGAGCTGTTTTTT. This translates into CASSSWGVGTADTGELFF.

At least ten counts were recorded for this clone. The chain links TRBV5-6 to TRBJ2-7; tentative D call: TRBD1 (6 bases). CDR3 length: 14 amino acids. V gave up 0 bases and J gave up 5 bases, with 12 bases separating them. The germline V gene has CDR1 SGHDT and CDR2 YYEEEE. CDR3 DNA sequence: TGTGCCAGCAGCTTGGACCTGGGGGCGGACGAGCAGTACTTC. Its protein product is CASSLDLGADEQYF.

The chain links TRBV10-1 to TRBJ1-3; perhaps TRBD1 as D (5 bases). This CDR3 spans 14 amino acids. Germline CDR1 is WNHNN and CDR2 is SYGVQD (reference sequence). V was trimmed by 5 bases and J by 0 bases, leaving 8 bases between them. The CDR3 reads CASSPGNSGNTIYF. The CDR3 nucleotides are TGCGCCAGCAGTCCAGGGAACTCTGGAAACACCATATATTTT.

The V gene is TRBV19, the J gene TRBJ2-1; 10 nucleotides align to TRBD1. CDR3 length: 19 residues. J lost 0 bases, V lost 3 bases, and 11 bases had no gene match. Germline-derived CDR1 and CDR2 are LNHDA and SQIVND (reference sequence). CDR3 protein: CASSIGTGVPYSSYNEQFF. CDR3 in DNA: TGTGCCAGTAGTATCGGGACAGGGGTTCCGTATTCCTCCTACAATGAGCAGTTCTTC. The full variable domain, completed using reference TRBV19 and TRBJ2-1, is DGGITQSPKYLFRKEGQNVTLSCEQNLNHDAMYWYRQDPGQGLRLIYYSQIVNDFQKGDIAEGYSVSREKKESFPLTVTSAQKNPTAFYLCASSIGTGVPYSSYNEQFFGPGTRLTVL.

As regards this clone: Additional DNA sequences in this sample encode the identical CDR3. The chain is built from TRBV5-1 and TRBJ2-7, with D tentatively TRBD2 (7 bases). V lost 2 bases to trimming and J lost 0 bases, with 9 bases between them. The germline V gene encodes CDR1 SGHRS and CDR2 YFSETQ. This CDR3 has 14 amino acids. CDR3 DNA: TGCGCCAGCAGCTTAAGGGGGGGCTCCTACGAGCAGTACTTC. Translated, it gives CASSLRGGSYEQYF.

V and J are TRBV28 and TRBJ2-2, with 8 positions matching TRBD1. Trimming cost V 3 bases and J 1 base; bases outside gene matches: 1. CDR3 length equals 15 residues. Per germline, CDR1 MDHEN and CDR2 SYDVKM. Here the CDR3 reads CASSFRGLNTGELFF. The CDR3, as DNA: TGTGCCAGCAGTTTCAGGGGGCTGAACACCGGGGAGCTGTTTTTT.

The chain has TRBV5-4 and TRBJ2-7; tentatively, D is TRBD2 (7 bases). The CDR3 consists of 13 residues. V gave up 7 bases and J gave up 2 bases, with 13 bases separating them. Per germline, CDR1 SGHNT and CDR2 YYREEE (reference sequence). The CDR3, as DNA: TGTGCCAGCGCGGAGGGGGGGGCCTACGAGCAGTACTTC. This translates into CASAEGGAYEQYF.

V gene TRBV4-1 combines with J gene TRBJ1-5; a weak D match, TRBD1 (6 bases). V lost 0 bases, J lost 4 bases, and 10 bases lay in between. The CDR3 contains 15 residues. Germline V CDR1 and CDR2: MGHRA, YSYEKL. The chain's CDR3 is CASSQEGGKNQPQHF. The CDR3, as DNA: TGCGCCAGCAGCCAAGAAGGGGGAAAGAATCAGCCCCAGCATTTT.

V is TRBV2 and J is TRBJ1-2; perhaps TRBD1 as D (5 bases). Trimming cost V 5 bases and J 5 bases, with 9 bases left between them. Germline V gives CDR1 SNHLY, CDR2 FYNNEI. The CDR3 has 12 residues. The CDR3 nucleotides are TGTGCCAGCAGTAACTCAGGGTATGGCTACACCTTC. This codes for CASSNSGYGYTF.

This chain joins TRBV18 and TRBJ1-2, with 8 bases identical to TRBD1. Germline V CDR1 and CDR2: KGHSH, LQKENI. This CDR3 contains 15 residues. The V gene end was trimmed by 5 bases and the J gene end by 3 bases; junction bases not matched to a gene: 8. The CDR3 region has the DNA TGTGCCAGCTCAAACCGGCAGGGGGCGGACTATGGCTACACCTTC. Translated, it gives CASSNRQGADYGYTF.

The chain links TRBV9 to TRBJ2-5, with TRBD2 matching 9 bases. J lost 5 bases, V lost 0 bases, and 8 bases had no gene match. Germline V gene data show CDR1 as SGDLS and CDR2 as YYNGEE. The CDR3 is 16 residues long. CDR3 nucleotides: TGTGCCAGCAGCGTAGATGCGGGGGGGACGTCCGAGACCCAGTACTTC. Its translation: CASSVDAGGTSETQYF.

The chain carries TRBV2 and TRBJ2-3; 7 nucleotides agree with TRBD1. The ends lost 1 base at V and 2 bases at J; junction bases unmatched: 3. The CDR3 consists of 15 residues. Germline CDR1 reads SNHLY; CDR2 reads FYNNEI. The CDR3 nucleotides are TGTGCCAGCAGTGAAGGGACAGGAGACACAGATACGCAGTATTTT. Amino acids: CASSEGTGDTDTQYF.

The genes are TRBV9 and TRBJ2-6; unclear D gene. Germline CDR1 is SGDLS and CDR2 is YYNGEE. Deletions cut 0 bases from V and 4 bases from J, with 23 bases between. The CDR3 has 20 residues. CDR3 sequence: CASSVGALQVPSLGANVLTF. The CDR3 bases are TGTGCCAGCAGCGTAGGGGCCCTGCAGGTTCCCTCTCTCGGGGCCAACGTCCTGACTTTC.

The V and J genes are TRBV6-5 and TRBJ1-1, with 7 bases identical to TRBD1. V trimming: 5 bases; J trimming: 8 bases; junction bases outside the gene matches: 11. This CDR3 is built from 14 residues. The V gene's germline CDR1 is MNHEY and CDR2 SVGAGI. The CDR3 DNA sequence: TGTGCCAGCAGTATAACAGGGGTGCTCAGGGAAGCTTTCTTT. This gives the protein CASSITGVLREAFF.

J is TRBJ2-6 and V is TRBV6-6; 9 nucleotides line up with TRBD1. Germline lookup yields CDR1 MNHNY and CDR2 SVGAGI (reference sequence). The J segment lost 1 base and the V segment lost 4 bases, leaving 2 bases of the junction unmatched. The CDR3 contains 16 residues. This chain's CDR3 is CASSSGQGSGANVLTF. CDR3 coding DNA: TGTGCCAGCAGTTCGGGACAGGGTTCTGGGGCCAACGTCCTGACTTTC.

The J gene is TRBJ2-1, the V gene TRBV18; TRBD1 is a possible D gene (5 bases). Deletions cut 1 base from V and 5 bases from J, with 9 bases between. CDR3 length equals 14 residues. Germline lookup yields CDR1 KGHSH and CDR2 LQKENI. The CDR3 reads CASSPLLGHNEQFF. CDR3 coding DNA: TGTGCCAGCTCACCACTCTTGGGGCACAATGAGCAGTTCTTC.

This chain joins TRBV5-1 and TRBJ1-2, with 7 bases that match TRBD1. V dropped 4 bases and J dropped 0; count of bases not matched to a gene: 6. This CDR3 has 15 amino acids. CDR1 and CDR2 (germline): SGHRS, YFSETQ. This chain's CDR3 is CASSIQGPANYGYTF. The CDR3 DNA is TGCGCCAGCAGCATACAGGGGCCTGCTAACTATGGCTACACCTTC.

The chain uses TRBV9 and TRBJ1-1; TRBD1 might be the D (5 bases). The CDR3 runs 15 residues. Looked up from germline, CDR1 is SGDLS and CDR2 is YYNGEE. The V end lost 0 bases, the J end lost 3 bases, and 12 bases lay between the germline ends. The CDR3 loop is CASSVADGTYTEAFF. In DNA, the CDR3 is TGTGCCAGCAGCGTAGCCGACGGGACTTACACTGAAGCTTTCTTT.

The chain links TRBV12-3 or TRBV12-4 to TRBJ1-5; 8 bases line up with TRBD1. CDR3 length: 13 residues. The V and J ends lost 8 bases and 7 bases, in that order; junction bases with no gene match: 7. The CDR3 bases are TGTGCCAGCGGTTCCGGACAGGGACAGCCCCAGCATTTT. Its protein product is CASGSGQGQPQHF.

The rearrangement uses TRBV7-3 and TRBJ2-1, with 7 nucleotides matching TRBD1. CDR3 length equals 15 residues. The trim removed 4 bases at V and 3 bases at J, leaving 6 bases unmatched. In germline, CDR1 is SGHTA, CDR2 FQGTGA. The CDR3 DNA sequence: TGTGCCAGCAGCTCGACCGGGGACAGCTACAATGAGCAGTTCTTC. Translation: CASSSTGDSYNEQFF.

CDR3: CASSLEGPYEQYF. The DNA of the CDR3 is TGCGCCAGCAGCTTGGAGGGGCCATACGAGCAGTACTTC. The chain employs TRBV5-1 and TRBJ2-7; D might be TRBD1 (5 bases). The CDR3 contains 13 residues. The germline CDR1 and CDR2 sequences are SGHRS and YFSETQ. V dropped 0 bases and J dropped 4 bases, with 8 bases sitting between them.

The chain joins TRBV5-6 to TRBJ2-3; D might be TRBD1 (6 bases). Trimming left V 4 bases short and J 2 bases short, with 11 bases between. The CDR3 totals 14 residues. Germline V gives CDR1 SGHDT, CDR2 YYEEEE. The CDR3 region has the DNA TGTGCCAGCAGCGGCCGGGACAACACAGATACGCAGTATTTT. Its translation: CASSGRDNTDTQYF.

This chain links TRBV29-1 with TRBJ1-5; D is unclear. The CDR3 sequence is 13 residues long. The germline V and J ends were trimmed by 1 base and 8 bases, with 12 bases remaining between them. Germline assignment: CDR1 SQVTM and CDR2 ANQGSEA. Here the CDR3 reads CSVEGGLGEPQHF. CDR3 DNA: TGCAGCGTTGAAGGGGGTCTGGGAGAGCCCCAGCATTTT.

The V and J genes are TRBV19 and TRBJ1-3; 7 bases agree with TRBD1. The CDR3 runs 17 residues. Looked up from germline, CDR1 is LNHDA and CDR2 is SQIVND (reference sequence). Germline trimming cut 5 bases from V and 3 bases from J; bases unmatched to any gene: 13. CDR3: CASSPLGAGGFGNTIYF. The CDR3, as DNA: TGTGCCAGTAGTCCCCTTGGGGCAGGGGGATTTGGAAACACCATATATTTT.

This rearrangement joins TRBV2 to TRBJ1-6; D perhaps matches TRBD1 (6 bases). V dropped 6 bases and J dropped 8 bases, with 14 bases sitting between them. The CDR3 runs to 14 residues. Germline V gives CDR1 SNHLY, CDR2 FYNNEI. The CDR3 protein is CASRTTGDHSPLHF. DNA for the CDR3: TGTGCCAGCAGGACGACAGGTGATCATTCACCCCTCCACTTT.

V and J are TRBV6-4 and TRBJ2-7; 8 bases map to TRBD2. CDR1 and CDR2 (germline): MRHNA, SNTAGT. Losses at the gene ends were 9 bases for V and 1 base for J; bases not matched to a gene: 8. The CDR3 loop spans 14 amino acids. CDR3 bases: TGTGCCAGACCGGGACTAGGACCTTCCTACGAGCAGTACTTC. Amino acids: CARPGLGPSYEQYF.

This chain uses TRBV2 with TRBJ1-6, with 8 bases aligning to TRBD1. Germline CDR1 SNHLY, CDR2 FYNNEI. J was trimmed by 5 bases and V by 3 bases; bases with no gene match: 9. This CDR3 has 17 residues. Here the CDR3 reads CASSDARGPKDNSPLHF. The CDR3 DNA reads as TGTGCCAGCAGTGATGCCAGGGGGCCCAAAGATAATTCACCCCTCCACTTT.

This sequence joins TRBV10-3 and TRBJ1-5; D is unresolved. Germline V gene lookup returns CDR1 ENHRY and CDR2 SYGVKD. CDR3 length equals 15 residues. The V end lost 3 bases, the J end lost 4 bases, and 13 bases lay between the germline ends. This chain's CDR3 is CAISDFGVGNQPQHF. For the CDR3, the DNA is TGTGCCATCAGTGATTTCGGGGTAGGGAATCAGCCCCAGCATTTT.

The genes are TRBV7-9 and TRBJ1-2; D perhaps matches TRBD1 (5 bases). The CDR3 sequence is 15 residues long. The V gene lost 6 bases and the J gene lost 1 base, with 15 bases spanning the gap. Germline V gene data show CDR1 as SEHNR and CDR2 as FQNEAQ (reference sequence). The CDR3 loop reads CASRTSGTGNYGYTF. CDR3 nucleotide sequence: TGTGCCAGCAGGACAAGCGGGACTGGTAACTATGGCTACACCTTC.